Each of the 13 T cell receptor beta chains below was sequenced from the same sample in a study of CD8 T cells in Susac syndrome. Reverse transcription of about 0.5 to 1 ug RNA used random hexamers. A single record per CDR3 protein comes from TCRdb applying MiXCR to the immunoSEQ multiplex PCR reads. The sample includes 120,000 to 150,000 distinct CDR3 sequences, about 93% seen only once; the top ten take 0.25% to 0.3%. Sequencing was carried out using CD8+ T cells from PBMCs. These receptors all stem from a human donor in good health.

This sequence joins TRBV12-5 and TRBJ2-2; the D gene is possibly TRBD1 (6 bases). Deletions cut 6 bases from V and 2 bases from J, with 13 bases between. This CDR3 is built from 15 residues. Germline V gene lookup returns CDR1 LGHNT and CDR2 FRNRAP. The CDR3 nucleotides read TGTGCTAGTGGCACGACCGGGACAAACACCGGGGAGCTGTTTTTT. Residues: CASGTTGTNTGELFF.

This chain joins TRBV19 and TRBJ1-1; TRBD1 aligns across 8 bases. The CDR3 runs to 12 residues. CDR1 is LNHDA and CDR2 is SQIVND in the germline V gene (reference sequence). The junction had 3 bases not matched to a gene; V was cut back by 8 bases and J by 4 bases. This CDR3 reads CASARGLTEAFF. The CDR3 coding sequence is TGTGCCAGTGCCAGGGGGCTCACTGAAGCTTTCTTT.

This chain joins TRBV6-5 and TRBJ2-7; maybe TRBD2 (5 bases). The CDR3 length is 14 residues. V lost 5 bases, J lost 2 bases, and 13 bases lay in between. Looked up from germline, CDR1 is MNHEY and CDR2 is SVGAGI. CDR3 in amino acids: CASSPRELTYEQYF. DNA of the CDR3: TGTGCCAGCAGTCCCCGGGAATTGACCTACGAGCAGTACTTC.

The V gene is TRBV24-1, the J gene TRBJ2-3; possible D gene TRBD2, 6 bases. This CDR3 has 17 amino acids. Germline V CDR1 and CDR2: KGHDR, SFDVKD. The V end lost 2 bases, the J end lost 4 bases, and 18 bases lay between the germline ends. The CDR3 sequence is CATSDSPGTGAADTQYF. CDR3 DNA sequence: TGTGCCACCAGTGATTCTCCCGGGACGGGAGCGGCAGATACGCAGTATTTT.

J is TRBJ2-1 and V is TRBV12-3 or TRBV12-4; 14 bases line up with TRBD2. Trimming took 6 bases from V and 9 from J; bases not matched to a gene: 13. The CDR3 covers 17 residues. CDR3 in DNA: TGTGCCAGCAGCCCTAAGGGACTAGCGGGAGCGTTTGCTGAGCAGTTCTTC. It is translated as CASSPKGLAGAFAEQFF.

CDR3 sequence (DNA): TGCAGCGTTGAGGCGATGACACTAGGGAATGAAAAACTGTTTTTT. Protein sequence: CSVEAMTLGNEKLFF. The V gene is TRBV29-1, the J gene TRBJ1-4; D is unclear. The V gene lost 3 bases and the J gene lost 5 bases, with 16 bases spanning the gap. CDR1 SQVTM and CDR2 ANQGSEA come from the germline V gene. The CDR3 is 15 amino acids.

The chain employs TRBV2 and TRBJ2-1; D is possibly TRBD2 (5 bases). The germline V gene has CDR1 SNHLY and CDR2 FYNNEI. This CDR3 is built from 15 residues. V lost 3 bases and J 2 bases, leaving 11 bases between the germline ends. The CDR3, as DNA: TGTGCCAGCAGTGAGGGCGGAGGAACCTACAATGAGCAGTTCTTC. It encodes CASSEGGGTYNEQFF.

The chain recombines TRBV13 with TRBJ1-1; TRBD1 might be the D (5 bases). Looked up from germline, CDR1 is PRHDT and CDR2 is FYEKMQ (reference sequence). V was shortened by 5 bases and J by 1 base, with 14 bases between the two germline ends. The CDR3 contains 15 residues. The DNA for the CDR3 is TGTGCCAGCAGCCAGCGAGGGGCCACGAACACTGAAGCTTTCTTT. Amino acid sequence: CASSQRGATNTEAFF.

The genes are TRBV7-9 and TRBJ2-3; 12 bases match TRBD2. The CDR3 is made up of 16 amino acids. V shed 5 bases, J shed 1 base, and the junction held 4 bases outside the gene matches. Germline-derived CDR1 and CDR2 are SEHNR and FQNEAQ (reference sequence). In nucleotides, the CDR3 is TGTGCCAGCAGCGCTTGGACTAGCGGGGGCACAGATACGCAGTATTTT. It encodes CASSAWTSGGTDTQYF. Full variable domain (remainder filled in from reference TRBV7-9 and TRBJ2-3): DTGVSQNPRHKITKRGQNVTFRCDPISEHNRLYWYRQTLGQGPEFLTYFQNEAQLEKSRLLSDRFSAERPKGSFSTLEIQRTEQGDSAMYLCASSAWTSGGTDTQYFGPGTRLTVL.

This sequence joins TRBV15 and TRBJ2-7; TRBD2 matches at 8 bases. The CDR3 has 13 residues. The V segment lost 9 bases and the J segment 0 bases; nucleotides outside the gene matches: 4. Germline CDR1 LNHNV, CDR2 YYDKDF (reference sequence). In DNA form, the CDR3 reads TGTGCCACACAGCGGGAGAGCTCCTACGAGCAGTACTTC. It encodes CATQRESSYEQYF.

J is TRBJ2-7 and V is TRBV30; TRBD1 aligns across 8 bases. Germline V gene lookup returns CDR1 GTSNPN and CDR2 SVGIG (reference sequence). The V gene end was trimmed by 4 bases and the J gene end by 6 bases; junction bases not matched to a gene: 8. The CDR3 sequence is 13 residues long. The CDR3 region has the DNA TGTGCCTGGACTACGCCAGGGGGCGCCGAGCAGTACTTC. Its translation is CAWTTPGGAEQYF.

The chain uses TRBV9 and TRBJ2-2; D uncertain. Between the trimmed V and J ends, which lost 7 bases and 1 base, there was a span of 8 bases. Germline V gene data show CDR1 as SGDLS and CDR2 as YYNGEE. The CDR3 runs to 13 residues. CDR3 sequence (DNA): TGTGCCAGCCAGGAGTGGAACACCGGGGAGCTGTTTTTT. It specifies CASQEWNTGELFF.

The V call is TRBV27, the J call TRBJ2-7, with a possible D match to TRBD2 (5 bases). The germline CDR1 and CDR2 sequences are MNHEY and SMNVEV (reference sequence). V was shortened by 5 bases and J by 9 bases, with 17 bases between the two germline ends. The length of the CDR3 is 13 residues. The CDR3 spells CASSPLGGGVQYF. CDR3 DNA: TGTGCCAGCAGTCCACTGGGCGGAGGCGTGCAGTACTTC.